The 14 T cell receptor beta chains below come from one sample, sequenced in a study of T cells in Graves' hyperthyroidism and ophthalmopathy. Amplification targeted TCR beta CDR3 regions from RNA transcripts. HTBI primers drove first-round RT-PCR of the TCR CDR3. MiXCR, run by TCRdb on the multiplex PCR reads, gives a single entry per CDR3 protein. The data show approximately 510,000 distinct CDR3 sequences, 46% seen once. The sequenced sample was peripheral blood or thyroid tissue (not recorded which). The receptors stem from an adult woman with Graves' disease, either hyperthyroidism or ophthalmopathy (not recorded which).

On this clonotype itself: A clone one base away is much larger, so this may be a read error. The genes are TRBV5-6 and TRBJ1-2; D ambiguous. This CDR3 is built from 14 residues. The germline V gene encodes CDR1 SGHDT and CDR2 YYEEEE. The V gene lost 0 bases and the J gene lost 2 bases, with 8 bases spanning the gap. The CDR3, as DNA: TGTGCCAGCAGCTTGGCCGGGGTAAACTATGGCTACACCTTC. It translates to CASSLAGVNYGYTF. The variable domain in full, completed from reference TRBV5-6 and TRBJ1-2, reads DAGVTQSPTHLIKTRGQQVTLRCSPKSGHDTVSWYQQALGQGPQFIFQYYEEEERQRGNFPDRFSGHQFPNYSSELNVNALLLGDSALYLCASSLAGVNYGYTFGSGTRLTVV.

This clonotype has a handful of counts. The chain recombines TRBV7-2 with TRBJ1-5; D is possibly TRBD1 (6 bases). Germline CDR1 reads SGHTA; CDR2 reads FQGNSA. The CDR3 covers 14 residues. V was shortened by 5 bases and J by 11 bases, with 19 bases between the two germline ends. The CDR3 protein is CASSPRGDGGSQHF. The CDR3 nucleotides read TGTGCCAGCAGCCCTAGGGGGGATGGGGGGTCCCAGCATTTT.

The chain combines TRBV7-9 with TRBJ2-2; D possibly matches TRBD1 or TRBD2 (5 bases each). Germline CDR1 SEHNR, CDR2 FQNEAQ (reference sequence). The V end lost 6 bases, the J end lost 1 base, and 12 bases lay between the germline ends. There are 15 residues in the CDR3. The CDR3 coding sequence is TGTGCCAGCAGAAAACGGGACCTGAACACCGGGGAGCTGTTTTTT. This gives the protein CASRKRDLNTGELFF. Using reference TRBV7-9 and TRBJ2-2 for the parts outside the CDR3, the full variable domain is DTGVSQNPRHKITKRGQNVTFRCDPISEHNRLYWYRQTLGQGPEFLTYFQNEAQLEKSRLLSDRFSAERPKGSFSTLEIQRTEQGDSAMYLCASRKRDLNTGELFFGEGSRLTVL.

This clonotype came up many times. The gene calls are TRBV29-1 and TRBJ1-1, with unresolved D. Germline lookup yields CDR1 SQVTM and CDR2 ANQGSEA. This CDR3 comprises 15 residues. Trimming shortened V by 4 bases and J by 0 bases, and 15 bases separated the two germline ends. In nucleotides, the CDR3 is TGCAGCGTTGTAGGCGTGTTGCTAATGAACACTGAAGCTTTCTTT. Protein sequence: CSVVGVLLMNTEAFF.

This clonotype has ten or more counts. The chain uses TRBV10-3 and TRBJ2-1; TRBD1 is a possible D gene (6 bases). V lost 5 bases to trimming and J lost 6 bases, with 8 bases between them. The CDR3 is made up of 12 amino acids. The V gene's germline CDR1 is ENHRY and CDR2 SYGVKD. The CDR3 spells CAISLDSNEQFF. The DNA of the CDR3 is TGTGCCATCAGTCTGGACAGCAATGAGCAGTTCTTC.

The chain couples TRBV7-3 to TRBJ2-7, with D uncertain. The CDR3 loop spans 14 amino acids. The V gene lost 2 bases and the J gene lost 3 bases, with 11 bases spanning the gap. The germline CDR1 and CDR2 sequences are SGHTA and FQGTGA. CDR3 in DNA: TGTGCCAGCAGCTTAGGTGGAGAGAACTACGAGCAGTACTTC. Translation gives CASSLGGENYEQYF.

This clonotype was counted at least ten times. V is TRBV20-1 and J is TRBJ2-5; TRBD1 matches 9 bases. The CDR3 runs 14 residues. The germline V gene encodes CDR1 DFQATT and CDR2 SNEGSKA (reference sequence). Unmatched junction bases numbered 6, after V lost 2 bases and J lost 5 bases. CDR3 bases: TGCAGTGCTAGAAATGACAGGGGGACGGAGACCCAGTACTTC. Protein: CSARNDRGTETQYF.

This clonotype was recorded once. The J gene is TRBJ1-5, the V gene TRBV19; 7 positions match TRBD1. The CDR3 spans 14 residues. The V and J ends lost 10 bases and 5 bases, in that order; junction bases with no gene match: 11. Germline loops: CDR1 LNHDA, CDR2 SQIVND (reference sequence). The CDR3 bases are TGTGCCACCAAGGAGACAGGGACCGATCAGCCCCAGCATTTT. Residues: CATKETGTDQPQHF.

This chain joins TRBV24-1 and TRBJ2-7, with D unresolved. The CDR3 has 12 amino acids. Germline loops: CDR1 KGHDR, CDR2 SFDVKD. V lost 1 base to trimming and J lost 7 bases, with 7 bases between them. The CDR3, as DNA: TGTGCCACCAGTGATTTCCCTCTGGAGCAGTACTTC. It specifies CATSDFPLEQYF.

In this sample, this clonotype turned up once. This CDR3 reads CSVEAEYEQYF. The CDR3 DNA sequence: TGCAGCGTTGAAGCAGAATACGAGCAGTACTTC. This rearrangement joins TRBV29-1 to TRBJ2-7, with D unclear. Germline CDR1 SQVTM, CDR2 ANQGSEA. The CDR3 has 11 residues. The V gene lost 1 base and the J gene lost 4 bases, with 5 bases spanning the gap.

This clonotype was counted ten times or more. Just one base apart from a much larger clone, this may be a read error. The genes are TRBV7-2 and TRBJ1-2; D is unresolved. Per the germline V gene, CDR1 is SGHTA and CDR2 is FQGNSA. This CDR3 has 13 amino acids. The CDR3 bases are TGTGCCAACAGCCCCGGCTGGAACTATGGCTACACCTTC. Its protein product is CANSPGWNYGYTF.

The CDR3 here is CASSLRGGRKPEKLFF. Written as DNA, the CDR3 is TGTGCCAGCAGCTTACGGGGGGGGCGGAAACCTGAAAAACTGTTTTTT. The chain couples TRBV7-9 to TRBJ1-4, with D maybe TRBD1 (6 bases). Trimming removed 2 bases from V and 7 bases from J, with 17 bases in between. This CDR3 comprises 16 residues. Germline V lookup: CDR1 SEHNR, CDR2 FQNEAQ (reference sequence).

In its sample, this clonotype was seen once. The chain employs TRBV7-2 and TRBJ1-2; the D gene is possibly TRBD1 (5 bases). Trimming cost V 5 bases and J 12 bases, with 16 bases left between them. Germline-derived CDR1 and CDR2 are SGHTA and FQGNSA. The CDR3 length is 12 residues. CDR3 nucleotide sequence: TGTGCCAGCAGCGTTCAGGGACTTGGAAACACCTTC. Its protein is CASSVQGLGNTF.

In its sample, this clonotype was seen a few times. The chain is built from TRBV6-1 and TRBJ1-1; no clear D. V lost 7 bases to trimming and J lost 1 base, with 13 bases between them. The germline V gene encodes CDR1 MNHNS and CDR2 SASEGT. This CDR3 contains 14 residues. The CDR3 sequence: CASKMSYGNTEAFF. DNA of the CDR3: TGTGCCAGCAAGATGAGCTACGGGAACACTGAAGCTTTCTTT.